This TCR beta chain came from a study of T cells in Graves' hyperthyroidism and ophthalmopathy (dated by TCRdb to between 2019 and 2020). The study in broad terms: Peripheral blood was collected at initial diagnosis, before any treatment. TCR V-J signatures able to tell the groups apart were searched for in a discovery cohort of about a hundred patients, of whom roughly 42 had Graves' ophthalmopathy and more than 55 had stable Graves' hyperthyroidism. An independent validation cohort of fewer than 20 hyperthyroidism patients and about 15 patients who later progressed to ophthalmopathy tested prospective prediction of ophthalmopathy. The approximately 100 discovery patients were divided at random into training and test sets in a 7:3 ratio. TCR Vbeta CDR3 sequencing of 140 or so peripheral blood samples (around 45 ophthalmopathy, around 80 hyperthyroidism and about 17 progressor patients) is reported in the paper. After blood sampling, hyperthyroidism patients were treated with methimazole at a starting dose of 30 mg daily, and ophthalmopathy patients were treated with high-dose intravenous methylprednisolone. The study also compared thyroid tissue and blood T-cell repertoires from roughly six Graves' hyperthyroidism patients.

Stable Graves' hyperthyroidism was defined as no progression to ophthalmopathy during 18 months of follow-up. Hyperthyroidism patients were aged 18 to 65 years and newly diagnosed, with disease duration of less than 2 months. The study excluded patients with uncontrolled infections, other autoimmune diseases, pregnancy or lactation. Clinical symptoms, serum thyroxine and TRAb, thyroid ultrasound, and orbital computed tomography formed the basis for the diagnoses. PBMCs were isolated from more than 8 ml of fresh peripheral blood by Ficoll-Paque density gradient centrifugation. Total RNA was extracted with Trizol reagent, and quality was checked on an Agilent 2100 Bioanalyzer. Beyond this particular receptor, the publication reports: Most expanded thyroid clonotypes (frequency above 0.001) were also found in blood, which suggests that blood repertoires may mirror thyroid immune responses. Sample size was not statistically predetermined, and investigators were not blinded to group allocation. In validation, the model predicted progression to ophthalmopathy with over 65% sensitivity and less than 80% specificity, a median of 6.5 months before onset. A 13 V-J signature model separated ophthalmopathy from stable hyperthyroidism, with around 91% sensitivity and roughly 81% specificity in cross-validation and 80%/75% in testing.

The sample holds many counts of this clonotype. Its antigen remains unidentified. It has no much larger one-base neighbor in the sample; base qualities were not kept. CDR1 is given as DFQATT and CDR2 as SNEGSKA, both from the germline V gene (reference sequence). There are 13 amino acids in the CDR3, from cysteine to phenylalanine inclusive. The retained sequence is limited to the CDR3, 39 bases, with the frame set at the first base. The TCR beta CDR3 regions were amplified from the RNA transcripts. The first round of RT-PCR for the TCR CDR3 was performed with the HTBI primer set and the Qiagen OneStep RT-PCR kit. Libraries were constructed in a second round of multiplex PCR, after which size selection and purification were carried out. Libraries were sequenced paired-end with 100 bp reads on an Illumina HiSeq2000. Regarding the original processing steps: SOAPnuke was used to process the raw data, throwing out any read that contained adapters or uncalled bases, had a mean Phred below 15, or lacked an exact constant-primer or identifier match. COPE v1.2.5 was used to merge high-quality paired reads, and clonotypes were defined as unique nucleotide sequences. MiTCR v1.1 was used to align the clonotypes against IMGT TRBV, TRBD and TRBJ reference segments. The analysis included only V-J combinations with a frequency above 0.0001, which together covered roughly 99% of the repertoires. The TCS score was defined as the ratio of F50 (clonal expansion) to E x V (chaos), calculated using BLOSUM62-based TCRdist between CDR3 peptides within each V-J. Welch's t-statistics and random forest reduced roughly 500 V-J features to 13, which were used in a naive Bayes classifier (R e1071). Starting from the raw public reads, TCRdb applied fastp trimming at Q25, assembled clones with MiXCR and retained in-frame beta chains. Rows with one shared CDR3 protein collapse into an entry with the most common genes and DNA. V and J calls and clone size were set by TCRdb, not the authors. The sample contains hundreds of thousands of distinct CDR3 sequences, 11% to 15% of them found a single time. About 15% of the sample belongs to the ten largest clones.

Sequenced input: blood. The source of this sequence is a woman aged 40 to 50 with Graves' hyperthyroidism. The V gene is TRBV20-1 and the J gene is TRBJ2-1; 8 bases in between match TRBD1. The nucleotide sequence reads TGCAAACCGGGACAGGCCTCCTACAATGAGCAGTTCTTC. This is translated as CKPGQASYNEQFF.